This T cell receptor beta chain stems from a study of identifying expanded T cells in peripheral blood. Study results and caveats: Clone count variance between roughly two-week samples rose with total template count.

Worth noting for this clone: Its matching antigen is unknown.

Healthy donors had no documented immune events, such as infections, while sampled. The method was immunoSEQ multiplex PCR; TCRdb's version includes in-frame clones alone and lacks a portion of them. The profile shows 85,000 to 120,000 clones, 70% to 90% of them singletons. V lost 9 bases to trimming and J lost 0 bases; unmatched junction nucleotides: 7. This CDR3 is built from 14 residues. In germline, CDR1 is MNHEY, CDR2 SVGAGI. The chain links TRBV6-5 to TRBJ1-2; the match to TRBD1 covers 7 bases. This clonotype was sampled from a person aged 18 to 75 in good health. Sequenced input: blood. The chain's CDR3 is CASRDSRPNYGYTF. CDR3 nucleotides: TGTGCCAGTAGGGACAGCCGACCTAACTATGGCTACACCTTC.